One and the same sample provided the 30 T cell receptor beta chains below, sequenced in a study of blood T cell repertoires in COVID-19. Clones were sequenced by immunoSEQ multiplex PCR, and TCRdb holds only the in-frame ones, with some missing. The table lists roughly 260,000 clones, around 90% of them singletons. Sequenced input: PBMCs or T cells enriched from blood (not recorded which). These receptor sequences come from a woman younger than 45 with acute COVID-19.

The rearrangement joins TRBV5-8 to TRBJ1-1; D may be TRBD1 (5 bases). Germline lookup yields CDR1 SGHTS and CDR2 YDEGEE. This CDR3 is 14 amino acids long. V gave up 7 bases and J gave up 1 base, with 14 bases separating them. CDR3 amino acids: CASPGRVGNTEAFF. The CDR3 DNA reads as TGTGCCAGCCCAGGCAGGGTGGGGAACACTGAAGCTTTCTTT.

The genes are TRBV4-1 and TRBJ2-3; 7 bases agree with TRBD1. This CDR3 contains 17 residues. J gave up 1 base and V 3 bases, and 10 bases lay outside the gene matches. Germline V gene data show CDR1 as MGHRA and CDR2 as YSYEKL. CDR3 sequence reads: CASSQNLQGMGTDTQYF. As DNA, the CDR3 is TGCGCCAGCAGCCAGAACTTACAGGGGATGGGCACAGATACGCAGTATTTT.

The DNA for the CDR3 is TGTGCCAGCAGCTCTCAGGGGACAGGGGAGATACCCCAGCATTTT. Protein: CASSSQGTGEIPQHF. This chain links TRBV7-2 with TRBJ1-5; 10 bases align to TRBD1. The V gene's germline CDR1 is SGHTA and CDR2 FQGNSA. V lost 4 bases to trimming and J lost 10 bases; unmatched junction nucleotides: 10. This CDR3 contains 15 residues.

V is TRBV19 and J is TRBJ1-3; possible D gene TRBD1, 6 bases. Germline lookup yields CDR1 LNHDA and CDR2 SQIVND (reference sequence). This CDR3 spans 14 amino acids. Trimming stripped 6 bases from V and 0 bases from J, with 9 bases between. The CDR3 DNA follows: TGTGCCAGTAGAGCAGGGGCCTCTGGAAACACCATATATTTT. It translates to CASRAGASGNTIYF. The complete variable domain, with remaining parts taken from reference TRBV19 and TRBJ1-3, reads DGGITQSPKYLFRKEGQNVTLSCEQNLNHDAMYWYRQDPGQGLRLIYYSQIVNDFQKGDIAEGYSVSREKKESFPLTVTSAQKNPTAFYLCASRAGASGNTIYFGEGSWLTVV.

This clone was observed once. V is TRBV11-2 and J is TRBJ1-2; no definite D call. The CDR3 spans 14 residues. V was clipped by 1 base and J by 8 bases, with 14 bases between them. In germline, CDR1 is SGHAT, CDR2 FQNNGV. CDR3 DNA sequence: TGTGCCAGCAGCTTAGGGGCAGCCGAGAAGGGCTACACCTTC. Encoded protein: CASSLGAAEKGYTF. Using reference TRBV11-2 and TRBJ1-2 for the parts outside the CDR3, the full variable domain is EAGVAQSPRYKIIEKRQSVAFWCNPISGHATLYWYQQILGQGPKLLIQFQNNGVVDDSQLPKDRFSAERLKGVDSTLKIQPAKLEDSAVYLCASSLGAAEKGYTFGSGTRLTVV.

V is TRBV9 and J is TRBJ1-2, with TRBD1 matching 9 bases. CDR1 and CDR2 (germline): SGDLS, YYNGEE. The J segment lost 2 bases and the V segment lost 3 bases, leaving 8 bases of the junction unmatched. This CDR3 has 16 residues. The DNA of the CDR3 is TGTGCCAGCAGCGGACCCCCAGGACAGGGGAACTATGGCTACACCTTC. The encoded protein is CASSGPPGQGNYGYTF. Full variable domain (outside the CDR3, taken from reference TRBV9 and TRBJ1-2): DSGVTQTPKHLITATGQRVTLRCSPRSGDLSVYWYQQSLDQGLQFLIQYYNGEERAKGNILERFSAQQFPDLHSELNLSSLELGDSALYFCASSGPPGQGNYGYTFGSGTRLTVV.

This rearrangement joins TRBV18 to TRBJ1-2; 7 bases match TRBD1. This CDR3 comprises 14 residues. Germline trimming cut 5 bases from V and 5 bases from J; bases unmatched to any gene: 8. The germline V gene has CDR1 KGHSH and CDR2 LQKENI. The CDR3 DNA sequence: TGTGCCAGCTCAACTGGGGGGACAGAATATGGCTACACCTTC. Translating gives CASSTGGTEYGYTF.

The gene calls are TRBV4-1 and TRBJ1-1; the D gene is possibly TRBD1 (5 bases). This CDR3 contains 16 residues. Trimming took off 4 bases at V and 11 bases at J, with 26 bases between the two ends. Germline CDR1 reads MGHRA; CDR2 reads YSYEKL. CDR3 sequence reads: CASSRPGLTVSKAAFF. DNA of the CDR3: TGCGCCAGCAGCCGGCCGGGACTTACAGTATCGAAGGCCGCTTTCTTT.

The rearrangement uses TRBV14 and TRBJ2-3; a weak D match, TRBD2 (5 bases). From germline, CDR1 is SGHDN and CDR2 FVKESK. The CDR3 sequence is 19 residues long. V lost 1 base to trimming and J lost 5 bases, with 25 bases between them. CDR3 DNA: TGTGCCAGCAGCCAAGCCTTGGTGGGAGAAAGGCTAGTGAGAGATACGCAGTATTTT. It translates to CASSQALVGERLVRDTQYF.

The V gene is TRBV5-1, the J gene TRBJ1-2; 8 bases agree with TRBD1. J gave up 2 bases and V 4 bases, and 16 bases lay outside the gene matches. Looked up from germline, CDR1 is SGHRS and CDR2 is YFSETQ. The CDR3 runs 18 residues. Here the CDR3 DNA reads TGCGCCAGCAGCCGTAGGACAGGGTCCAGTCGTTGGAACTATGGCTACACCTTC. Amino acid sequence: CASSRRTGSSRWNYGYTF.

J is TRBJ2-3 and V is TRBV5-4, with 9 bases aligning to TRBD2. The junction had 6 bases not matched to a gene; V was cut back by 3 bases and J by 1 base. CDR1 SGHNT and CDR2 YYREEE come from the germline V gene (reference sequence). The CDR3 spans 16 residues. This CDR3 reads CASSYRAGGRTDTQYF. The CDR3 DNA is TGTGCCAGCAGCTACAGAGCGGGGGGACGCACAGATACGCAGTATTTT.

This sequence joins TRBV5-1 and TRBJ2-7; 9 bases agree with TRBD1. The length of the CDR3 is 17 residues. The trim removed 3 bases at V and 2 bases at J, leaving 12 bases unmatched. Germline V CDR1 and CDR2: SGHRS, YFSETQ. This chain's CDR3 is CASSSRGIRDRAYEQYF. In nucleotides, the CDR3 is TGCGCCAGCAGCTCCCGGGGGATCCGGGACAGGGCCTACGAGCAGTACTTC.

V is TRBV6-5 and J is TRBJ2-1; D might be TRBD1 (6 bases). This CDR3 spans 14 amino acids. Germline CDR1 reads MNHEY; CDR2 reads SVGAGI. Trimming removed 7 bases at V and 2 bases at J, with 12 bases between. The DNA of the CDR3 is TGTGCCAGCATTTCGACAGGAACCTACAATGAGCAGTTCTTC. Amino acids: CASISTGTYNEQFF.

This chain links TRBV19 with TRBJ2-2; D is unclear. The CDR3 loop spans 15 amino acids. Germline V lookup: CDR1 LNHDA, CDR2 SQIVND (reference sequence). Trimming stripped 4 bases from V and 5 bases from J, with 14 bases between. CDR3 region: CASSTPQLETGELFF. Here the CDR3 DNA reads TGTGCCAGTAGTACCCCTCAGCTAGAAACCGGGGAGCTGTTTTTT.

The chain is built from TRBV29-1 and TRBJ2-7, with D maybe TRBD2 (6 bases). The CDR3 totals 11 residues. CDR1 is SQVTM and CDR2 is ANQGSEA in the germline V gene. The V end lost 7 bases, the J end lost 6 bases, and 13 bases lay between the germline ends. The CDR3 spells CSATGVSEQYF. For the CDR3, the DNA is TGCAGCGCAACGGGGGTTTCCGAGCAGTACTTC.

The rearrangement links TRBV29-1 to TRBJ1-1; D unresolved. Germline loops: CDR1 SQVTM, CDR2 ANQGSEA. This CDR3 spans 14 amino acids. Trimming shortened V by 1 base and J by 1 base, and 10 bases separated the two germline ends. The CDR3 coding sequence is TGCAGCGTTGAAGGTCAGGAGGGGAACACTGAAGCTTTCTTT. This gives the protein CSVEGQEGNTEAFF.

This sequence joins TRBV18 and TRBJ2-5; TRBD1 aligns across 8 bases. Germline V gives CDR1 KGHSH, CDR2 LQKENI. V lost 4 bases and J lost 4; bases outside the gene matches: 8. This CDR3 is 15 amino acids long. The CDR3 sequence: CASSRSQDRGETQYF. The CDR3 bases are TGTGCCAGCTCACGATCTCAAGACAGGGGAGAGACCCAGTACTTC.

The chain combines TRBV24-1 with TRBJ2-1; 8 bases map to TRBD2. CDR1 is KGHDR and CDR2 is SFDVKD in the germline V gene. This CDR3 region has 16 residues. Germline trimming cut 2 bases from V and 8 bases from J; bases unmatched to any gene: 10. The CDR3 sequence: CATSDSGGLDSDEQFF. The DNA for the CDR3 is TGTGCCACCAGTGATTCTGGGGGACTAGATTCGGATGAGCAGTTCTTC.

The rearrangement uses TRBV10-3 and TRBJ2-3; no clear D. V was shortened by 2 bases and J by 0 bases, with 15 bases between the two germline ends. CDR3 length: 17 amino acids. The V gene's germline CDR1 is ENHRY and CDR2 SYGVKD. DNA for the CDR3: TGTGCCATCAGTGAGCGAACTCACAGCACTAGCACAGATACGCAGTATTTT. Translating it yields CAISERTHSTSTDTQYF.

CDR3 loop: CASSVEVTGNIQYF. The DNA of the CDR3 is TGTGCCAGCAGCGTAGAGGTCACAGGGAACATTCAGTACTTC. This sequence joins TRBV9 and TRBJ2-4; tentatively, D is TRBD1 (6 bases). Germline assignment: CDR1 SGDLS and CDR2 YYNGEE. The CDR3 contains 14 residues. Trimming cost V 0 bases and J 7 bases, with 11 bases left between them. Based on the CDR3 plus reference TRBV9 and TRBJ2-4, the full variable domain is DSGVTQTPKHLITATGQRVTLRCSPRSGDLSVYWYQQSLDQGLQFLIQYYNGEERAKGNILERFSAQQFPDLHSELNLSSLELGDSALYFCASSVEVTGNIQYFGAGTRLSVL.

The count of this clone is one. The V call is TRBV6-6, the J call TRBJ1-4; 7 nucleotides line up with TRBD1. V lost 4 bases, J lost 8 bases, and 1 base stayed unmatched. The CDR3 consists of 12 residues. From germline, CDR1 is MNHNY and CDR2 SVGAGI (reference sequence). The CDR3, as DNA: TGTGCCAGCAGTTCGGGACAGGAAAAACTGTTTTTT. Its protein is CASSSGQEKLFF.

V is TRBV21-1 and J is TRBJ1-1. TRBV21-1 is described as a pseudogene. This CDR3 is built from 17 residues. The CDR3: CASSKNRGGAQNTEAFF. Written as DNA, the CDR3 is TGTGCCAGCAGCAAAAATAGGGGAGGGGCCCAAAACACTGAAGCTTTCTTT.

The J gene is TRBJ1-2, the V gene TRBV14, with 7 bases matching TRBD1. J gave up 4 bases and V 5 bases, and 7 bases lay outside the gene matches. Germline CDR1 SGHDN, CDR2 FVKESK. The CDR3 sequence is 14 residues long. CDR3 sequence: CASSRGQPLYGYTF. The CDR3, as DNA: TGTGCCAGCAGCAGGGGACAGCCCCTCTATGGCTACACCTTC.

The chain links TRBV29-1 to TRBJ1-2, with 7 positions matching TRBD1. CDR3 length: 16 amino acids. The V gene's germline CDR1 is SQVTM and CDR2 ANQGSEA. J lost 1 base, V lost 1 base, and 9 bases had no gene match. The CDR3 spells CSVEVRQGGYNYGYTF. CDR3 nucleotide sequence: TGCAGCGTTGAAGTCAGACAGGGCGGGTATAACTATGGCTACACCTTC. Full variable domain (remainder filled in from reference TRBV29-1 and TRBJ1-2): SAVISQKPSRDICQRGTSLTIQCQVDSQVTMMFWYRQQPGQSLTLIATANQGSEATYESGFVIDKFPISRPNLTFSTLTVSNMSPEDSSIYLCSVEVRQGGYNYGYTFGSGTRLTVV.

The chain links TRBV19 to TRBJ1-2, with TRBD1 matching over 10 bases. Trimming removed 5 bases from V and 12 bases from J; junction bases left unmatched: 6. The germline gives CDR1 LNHDA, CDR2 SQIVND (reference sequence). The length of the CDR3 is 12 residues. The CDR3 sequence: CASSVGQGVHTF. The CDR3 DNA reads as TGTGCCAGTAGTGTTGGACAGGGGGTCCACACCTTC.

The CDR3 loop is CASSLQGANNSPLHF. In nucleotides, the CDR3 is TGTGCCAGCAGCTTACAGGGGGCTAATAATTCACCCCTCCACTTT. The V gene is TRBV7-9, the J gene TRBJ1-6, with 8 bases lining up with TRBD1. Germline-derived CDR1 and CDR2 are SEHNR and FQNEAQ (reference sequence). CDR3 size: 15 residues. V trimming: 2 bases; J trimming: 5 bases; junction bases outside the gene matches: 2.

The chain employs TRBV9 and TRBJ2-3; D remains ambiguous. This CDR3 is 15 amino acids long. Germline loops: CDR1 SGDLS, CDR2 YYNGEE. V dropped 4 bases and J dropped 0 bases, with 12 bases sitting between them. In DNA, the CDR3 is TGTGCCAGCAGCTCATATGGCTTTAGCACAGATACGCAGTATTTT. Translation: CASSSYGFSTDTQYF.

V gene TRBV5-6 combines with J gene TRBJ1-1; D is possibly TRBD1 (6 bases). Germline loops: CDR1 SGHDT, CDR2 YYEEEE. This CDR3 is built from 14 residues. Trimming shortened V by 1 base and J by 4 bases, and 11 bases separated the two germline ends. The CDR3 here is CASSLMGASTEAFF. The CDR3 bases are TGTGCCAGCAGCTTGATGGGGGCTAGCACTGAAGCTTTCTTT. Variable domain in full (rest from reference TRBV5-6 and TRBJ1-1): DAGVTQSPTHLIKTRGQQVTLRCSPKSGHDTVSWYQQALGQGPQFIFQYYEEEERQRGNFPDRFSGHQFPNYSSELNVNALLLGDSALYLCASSLMGASTEAFFGQGTRLTVV.

To note about this clone: An end of the junction differs from the germline gene, which may be a read error. The rearrangement joins TRBV7-9 to TRBJ2-5, with 9 bases lining up with TRBD2. The germline V gene has CDR1 SEHNR and CDR2 FQNEAQ (reference sequence). The CDR3 loop spans 15 amino acids. CDR3 DNA sequence: TGTGCCAGCAGCCTAGCGGGGCAGTACCAAGAGACCCAGTACTTC. Its protein product is CASSLAGQYQETQYF. The full variable domain, its missing parts supplied by reference TRBV7-9 and TRBJ2-5, is DTGVSQNPRHKITKRGQNVTFRCDPISEHNRLYWYRQTLGQGPEFLTYFQNEAQLEKSRLLSDRFSAERPKGSFSTLEIQRTEQGDSAMYLCASSLAGQYQETQYFGPGTRLLVL.

This clone is a singleton in its sample. The rearrangement joins TRBV6-2 or TRBV6-3 to TRBJ2-5; no firm D call. Trimming took off 2 bases at V and 4 bases at J, with 8 bases between the two ends. CDR1 and CDR2 from the germline V gene are MNHEY and SVGEGT. The CDR3 loop spans 13 amino acids. CDR3 amino acids: CASSYTTLETQYF. In DNA, the CDR3 is TGTGCCAGCAGTTACACCACTTTAGAGACCCAGTACTTC.